This T cell receptor (beta chain) originates from a study of lymphopenia after photon versus proton radiotherapy. Repertoires were generated with immunoSEQ multiplex PCR, while TCRdb's copy carries only in-frame clones and drops some. This table has approximately 150,000 clones, roughly nine tenths appearing once. General study points: Larger post-nadir TCR diversity loss correlated inversely with survival in deceased patients.

This clone has only a few counts. The antigen remains unidentified. V trimming: 4 bases; J trimming: 3 bases; junction bases outside the gene matches: 8. This CDR3 comprises 16 residues. CDR1 LGHNA and CDR2 YNFKEQ come from the germline V gene. The J gene is TRBJ1-1, the V gene TRBV4-2; TRBD1 agrees at 10 bases. This TCR came from a man aged 50 to 60 with gastric cancer. The sample in question was peripheral blood, obtained from a patient treated with photon-based radiotherapy. The CDR3 sequence: CASSPAGTGEDTEAFF. The CDR3 region has the DNA TGTGCCAGCAGCCCTGCCGGGACAGGGGAGGACACTGAAGCTTTCTTT.